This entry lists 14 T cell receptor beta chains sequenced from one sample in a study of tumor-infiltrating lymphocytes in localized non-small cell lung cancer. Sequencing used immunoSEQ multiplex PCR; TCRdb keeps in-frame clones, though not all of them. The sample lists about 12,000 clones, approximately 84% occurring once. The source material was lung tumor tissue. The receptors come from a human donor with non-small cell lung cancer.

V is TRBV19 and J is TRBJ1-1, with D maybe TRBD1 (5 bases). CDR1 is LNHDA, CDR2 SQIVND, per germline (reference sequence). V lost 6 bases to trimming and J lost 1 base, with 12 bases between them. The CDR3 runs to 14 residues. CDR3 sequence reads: CASRFVGGNTEAFF. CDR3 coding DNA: TGTGCCAGTAGATTCGTCGGGGGGAACACTGAAGCTTTCTTT.

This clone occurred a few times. CDR3 sequence: CASSESRGTNYGYTF. CDR3 bases: TGCGCCAGCAGTGAGTCTCGAGGGACTAACTATGGCTACACCTTC. The chain carries TRBV10-1 and TRBJ1-2; D ambiguous. CDR3 length: 15 residues. Trimming stripped 0 bases from V and 0 bases from J, with 8 bases between. The germline V gene encodes CDR1 WNHNN and CDR2 SYGVQD (reference sequence).

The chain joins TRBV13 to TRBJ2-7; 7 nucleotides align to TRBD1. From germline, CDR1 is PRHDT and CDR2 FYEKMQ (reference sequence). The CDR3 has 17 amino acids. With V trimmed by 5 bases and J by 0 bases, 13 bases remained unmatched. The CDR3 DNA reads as TGTGCCAGCAGCAATTACAGGGGAAGTGGGAGCTCCTACGAGCAGTACTTC. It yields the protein CASSNYRGSGSSYEQYF.

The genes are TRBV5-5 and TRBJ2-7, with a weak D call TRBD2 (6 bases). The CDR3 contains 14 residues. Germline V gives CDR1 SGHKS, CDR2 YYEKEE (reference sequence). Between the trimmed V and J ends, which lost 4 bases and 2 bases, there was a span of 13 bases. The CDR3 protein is CASSTGTQAYEQYF. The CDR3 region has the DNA TGTGCCAGCAGCACCGGGACTCAAGCCTACGAGCAGTACTTC. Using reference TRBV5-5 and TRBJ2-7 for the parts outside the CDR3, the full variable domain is DAGVTQSPTHLIKTRGQQVTLRCSPISGHKSVSWYQQVLGQGPQFIFQYYEKEERGRGNFPDRFSARQFPNYSSELNVNALLLGDSALYLCASSTGTQAYEQYFGPGTRLTVT.

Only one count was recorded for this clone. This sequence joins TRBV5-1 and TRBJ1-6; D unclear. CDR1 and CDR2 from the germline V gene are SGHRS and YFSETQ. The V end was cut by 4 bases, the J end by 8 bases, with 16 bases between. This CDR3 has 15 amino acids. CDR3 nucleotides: TGCGCCAGCAGCCCGCTTGAGGGCTCTCATTCACCCCTCCACTTT. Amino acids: CASSPLEGSHSPLHF. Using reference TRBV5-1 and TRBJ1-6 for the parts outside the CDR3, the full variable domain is KAGVTQTPRYLIKTRGQQVTLSCSPISGHRSVSWYQQTPGQGLQFLFEYFSETQRNKGNFPGRFSGRQFSNSRSEMNVSTLELGDSALYLCASSPLEGSHSPLHFGNGTRLTVT.

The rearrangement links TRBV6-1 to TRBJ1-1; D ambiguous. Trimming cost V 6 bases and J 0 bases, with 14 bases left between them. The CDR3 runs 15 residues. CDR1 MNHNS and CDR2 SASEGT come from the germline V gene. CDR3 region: CASRDPGSVNTEAFF. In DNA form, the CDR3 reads TGTGCCAGCAGAGACCCCGGGTCAGTGAACACTGAAGCTTTCTTT.

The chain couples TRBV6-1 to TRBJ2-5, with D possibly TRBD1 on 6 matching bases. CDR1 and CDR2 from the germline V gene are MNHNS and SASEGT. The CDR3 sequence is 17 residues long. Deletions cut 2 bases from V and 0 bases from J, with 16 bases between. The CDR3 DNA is TGTGCCAGCAGTGAACTGGTTACAGGGTATGACCAAGAGACCCAGTACTTC. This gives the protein CASSELVTGYDQETQYF.

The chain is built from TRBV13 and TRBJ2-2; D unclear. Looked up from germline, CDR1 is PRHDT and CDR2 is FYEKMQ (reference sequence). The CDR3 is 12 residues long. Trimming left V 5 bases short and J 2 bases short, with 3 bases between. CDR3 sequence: CASSVNTGELFF. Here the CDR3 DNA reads TGTGCCAGCAGCGTTAACACCGGGGAGCTGTTTTTT. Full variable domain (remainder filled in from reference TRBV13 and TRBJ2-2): AAGVIQSPRHLIKEKRETATLKCYPIPRHDTVYWYQQGPGQDPQFLISFYEKMQSDKGSIPDRFSAQQFSDYHSELNMSSLELGDSALYFCASSVNTGELFFGEGSRLTVL.

The CDR3 spells CASSSGPETGQTYGYTF. DNA of the CDR3: TGCGCCAGCAGCTCGGGGCCTGAGACGGGACAGACCTATGGCTACACCTTC. The rearrangement uses TRBV5-1 and TRBJ1-2, with TRBD1 identical over 7 bases. J was trimmed by 4 bases and V by 3 bases; bases with no gene match: 15. CDR1 is SGHRS, CDR2 YFSETQ, per germline. This CDR3 has 17 residues. Full variable domain (outside the CDR3, taken from reference TRBV5-1 and TRBJ1-2): KAGVTQTPRYLIKTRGQQVTLSCSPISGHRSVSWYQQTPGQGLQFLFEYFSETQRNKGNFPGRFSGRQFSNSRSEMNVSTLELGDSALYLCASSSGPETGQTYGYTFGSGTRLTVV.

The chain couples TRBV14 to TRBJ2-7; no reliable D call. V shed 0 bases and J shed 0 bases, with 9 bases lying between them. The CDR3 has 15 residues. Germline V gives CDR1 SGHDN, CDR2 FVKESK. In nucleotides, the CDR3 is TGTGCCAGCAGCCAAGAAGCGATCAGCTCCTACGAGCAGTACTTC. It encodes CASSQEAISSYEQYF.

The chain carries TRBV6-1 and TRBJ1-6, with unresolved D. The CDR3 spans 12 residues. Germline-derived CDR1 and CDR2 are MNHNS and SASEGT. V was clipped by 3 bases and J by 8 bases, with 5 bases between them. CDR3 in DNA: TGTGCCAGCAGTGACAGCTATTCACCCCTCCACTTT. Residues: CASSDSYSPLHF.

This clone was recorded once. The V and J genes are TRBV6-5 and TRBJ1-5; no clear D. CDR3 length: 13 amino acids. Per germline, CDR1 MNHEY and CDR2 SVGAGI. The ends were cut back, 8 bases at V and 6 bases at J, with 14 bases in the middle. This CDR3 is CASQRAGSQPQHF. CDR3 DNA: TGTGCCAGCCAGCGGGCAGGCTCTCAGCCCCAGCATTTT.

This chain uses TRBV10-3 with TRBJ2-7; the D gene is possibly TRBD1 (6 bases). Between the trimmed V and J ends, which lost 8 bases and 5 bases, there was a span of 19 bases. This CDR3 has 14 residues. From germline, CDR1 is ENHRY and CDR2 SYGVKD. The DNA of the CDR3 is TGTGCCATCCATAACGGGCAGGGGCCCCACGAGCAGTACTTC. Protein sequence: CAIHNGQGPHEQYF.

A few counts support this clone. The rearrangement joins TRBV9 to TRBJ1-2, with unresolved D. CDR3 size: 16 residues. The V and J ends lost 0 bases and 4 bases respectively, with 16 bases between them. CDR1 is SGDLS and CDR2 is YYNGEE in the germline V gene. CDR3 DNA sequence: TGTGCCAGCAGCGTAGAGCCCCAGATGGCACTCTATGGCTACACCTTC. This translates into CASSVEPQMALYGYTF.